This TCR beta chain was sequenced in a study of shared clonotypes between healthy human individuals (dated by TCRdb to the early 2020s). At the level of the whole study: The cohort included three men and a couple of women between 18 and 49 years of age. For each donor, CD4 naive and CD4 memory were each given three plates, CD8 naive was given two plates, and CD8 memory was given one plate. To estimate repertoire size and how much clonotype sharing occurs between individuals, the study deeply sequenced the blood TCR repertoires of roughly 5 healthy adults. Libraries were prepared and TCR repertoires were sequenced by different laboratories using diverse techniques, in order to increase sequencing depth and limit assay-specific biases. Per donor, leukapheresis produced somewhere between about 0.94 and 8.9 billion PBMCs. Overall study outcomes, separate from this receptor: Sampling was limited to blood, and TCR repertoires in tissue likely differ from TCR repertoires in blood. Because the study included only a small number of donors, the genetic and exposure-history diversity represented was limited. Even with the large sequencing depth, rarefaction of the sorted-subset datasets indicated that sequencing was incomplete. Naive subsets generally had larger estimated clonotype richness than memory subsets. When four donors were compared, the shared fraction of clonotypes was roughly 4.8% for naive CD4, around 3.6% for naive CD8, 2% to 2.5% for memory CD4, and roughly 0.4% for memory CD8. Clonotypes shared by all four sorted-subset donors showed higher generation probabilities than non-shared clonotypes. Based on pairwise subsampling, the degree of clonotype sharing among donors was expected to be affected by sequencing depth.

Using the deep immunoSEQ assay, TCR CDR3 regions were amplified from genomic DNA by multiplex PCR. For each cell subset, the extracted genomic DNA was distributed evenly across all wells of several immunoSEQ 96-well plates, and each plate served as one replicate. For sorted subsets, each replicate PCR was loaded with 150 to 250 ng genomic DNA, equivalent to 25,000 to 35,000 T cell genomes. Purified libraries were measured with a Qubit 3.0 fluorometer, size-checked on a Bioanalyzer 2100, and measured again with the KAPA Library Quantification kit. Every immunoSEQ 96-well plate was sequenced on a separate single-read 150-cycle Illumina NextSeq 550 flow cell. Processing in the source paper ran as follows. Because the immunoSEQ output included only junctional sequences and no quality scores, the filtering could not be the same as the filtering used for full-length reads. Sequences were annotated with PyIR, a Python wrapper for IgBLAST v1.9, using IMGT germline references to assign V/J genes and CDR3. Any read was removed if the V/J assignment was weak (E-value above 1e-6), the CDR3 was missing, or the read contained stop codons, out-of-frame junctions, or ambiguous translated residues. V3J clonotypes were defined as sequences sharing the same inferred V gene, J gene, and CDR3 amino acid sequence. To compute the percentage overlap between repertoires, the number of shared unique clonotypes was divided by the size of the smaller repertoire. Repertoire richness was assessed with RTK rarefaction, the Chao1 estimator, and Recon v2.1 estimates of unobserved clonotypes. Generation probabilities were computed with OLGA for all TCRbeta clonotypes obtained by the gDNA method from several donors. TCRdb holds this immuneACCESS table with in-frame rearrangements only. Some clones are missing; in checked studies, unresolved V genes explain under half, and the rest has no known cause. For V, J and clone size, that table is used; D and trimming come from the DNA. Counted in this sample were hundreds of thousands of clones; just over 90% of them appeared once. Jointly, the top ten make up 24% of the sample.

CD8 naive samples were CD45RO-negative cells positively selected for CCR7, giving a CD45RA+CCR7+ population that excluded TemRA cells. Donors were healthy HIV-negative adults with no recently reported acute infections or vaccinations. Every donor was a Caucasian adult living in Nashville, Tennessee, USA. Blood was obtained by leukapheresis, after which PBMCs were separated by Ficoll-Histopaque density gradient centrifugation and cryopreserved in liquid nitrogen vapor phase. Purity and quantity of every magnetically sorted T cell population were checked by analytical flow cytometry. Genomic DNA was isolated from each sorted fraction and quantified by UV absorbance on a Nanodrop 2000c. With respect to this clone: Its binding antigen is unknown. No much larger clone exists at a distance of one base, and base qualities are not known.

Measured from the cysteine to the phenylalanine, the CDR3 is 11 residues long. CDR3 DNA is the only sequence kept; it has 33 bases, read in frame from the first base. Unmatched junction bases come to 2, with V trimmed by 10 bases and J by 9 bases. From a lookup of the germline V gene, CDR1 and CDR2 are WSHSY and SAAADI. This chain joins TRBV10-2 to TRBJ2-1; a stretch of 11 junction bases matches TRBD2. The source material was naive CD8+ T cells sorted from blood. Taken with the paper, the label for cell subset or site translates to: CD45RA+CCR7+. The receptor's source is a man aged 25-45 years in good health. The DNA is TGCGCCACGACTAGCGGGACTGAGCAGTTCTTC. Translation gives CATTSGTEQFF.